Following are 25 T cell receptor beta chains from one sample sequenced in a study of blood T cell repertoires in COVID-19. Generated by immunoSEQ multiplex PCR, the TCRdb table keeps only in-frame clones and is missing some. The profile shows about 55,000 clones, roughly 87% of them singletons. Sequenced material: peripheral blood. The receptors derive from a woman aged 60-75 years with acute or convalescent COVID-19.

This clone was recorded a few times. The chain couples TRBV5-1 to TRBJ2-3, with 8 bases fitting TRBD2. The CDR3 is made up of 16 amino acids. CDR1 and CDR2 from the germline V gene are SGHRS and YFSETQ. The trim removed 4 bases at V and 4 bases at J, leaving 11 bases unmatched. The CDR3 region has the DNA TGCGCCAGCAGCCAATCGGGGGGGAGAGAAGCAGATACGCAGTATTTT. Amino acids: CASSQSGGREADTQYF.

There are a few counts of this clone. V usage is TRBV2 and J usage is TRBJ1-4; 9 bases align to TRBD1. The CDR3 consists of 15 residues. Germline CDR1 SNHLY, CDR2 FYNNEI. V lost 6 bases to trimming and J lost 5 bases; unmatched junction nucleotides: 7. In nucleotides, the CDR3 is TGTGCCAGCAGCCTGCCAGGGACAGGGAATGAAAAACTGTTTTTT. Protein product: CASSLPGTGNEKLFF.

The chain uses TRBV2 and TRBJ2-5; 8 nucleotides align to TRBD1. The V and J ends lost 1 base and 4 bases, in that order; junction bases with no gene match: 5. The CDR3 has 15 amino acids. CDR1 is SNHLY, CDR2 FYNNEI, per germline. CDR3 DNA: TGTGCCAGCAGTGAAGGGGACAGGAGATTAGAGACCCAGTACTTC. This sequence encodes CASSEGDRRLETQYF.

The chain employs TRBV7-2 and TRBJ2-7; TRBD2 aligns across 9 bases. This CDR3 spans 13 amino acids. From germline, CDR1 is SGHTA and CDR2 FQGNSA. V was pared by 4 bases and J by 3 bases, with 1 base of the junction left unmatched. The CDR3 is CASSSRGGYEQYF. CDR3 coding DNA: TGTGCCAGCAGCTCGCGGGGGGGCTACGAGCAGTACTTC.

CDR3 protein: CASSLQEGLAGAEQYF. CDR3 nucleotides: TGTGCCAGCAGCTTACAGGAGGGACTAGCGGGAGCCGAGCAGTACTTC. This chain connects TRBV7-6 to TRBJ2-7; 14 bases fit TRBD2. Trimming took 2 bases from V and 6 from J; bases not matched to a gene: 6. CDR3 length: 16 residues. CDR1 and CDR2 (germline): SGHVS, FNYEAQ.

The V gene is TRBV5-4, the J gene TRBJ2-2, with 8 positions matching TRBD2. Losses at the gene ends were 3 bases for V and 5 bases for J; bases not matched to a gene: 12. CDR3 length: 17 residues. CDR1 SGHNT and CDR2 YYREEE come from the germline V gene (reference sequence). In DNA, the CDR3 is TGTGCCAGCAGCTCCTCGGGAGGGGGGCGAAGGACCGGGGAGCTGTTTTTT. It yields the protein CASSSSGGGRRTGELFF.

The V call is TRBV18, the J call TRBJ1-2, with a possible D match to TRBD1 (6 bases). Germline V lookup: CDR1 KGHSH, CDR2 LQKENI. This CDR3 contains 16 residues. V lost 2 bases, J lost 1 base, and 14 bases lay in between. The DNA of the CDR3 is TGTGCCAGCTCACCAATCCGGACAGATTATAACTATGGCTACACCTTC. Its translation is CASSPIRTDYNYGYTF. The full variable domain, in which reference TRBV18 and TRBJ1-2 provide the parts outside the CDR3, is NAGVMQNPRHLVRRRGQEARLRCSPMKGHSHVYWYRQLPEEGLKFMVYLQKENIIDESGMPKERFSAEFPKEGPSILRIQQVVRGDSAAYFCASSPIRTDYNYGYTFGSGTRLTVV.

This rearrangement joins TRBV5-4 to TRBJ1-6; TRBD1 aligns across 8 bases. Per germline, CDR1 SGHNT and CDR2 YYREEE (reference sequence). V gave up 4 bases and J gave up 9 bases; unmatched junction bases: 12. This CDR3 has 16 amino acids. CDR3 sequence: CASSPRTGSRSSPLHF. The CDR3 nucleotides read TGTGCCAGCAGCCCACGGACAGGGAGTCGTAGTTCACCCCTCCACTTT.

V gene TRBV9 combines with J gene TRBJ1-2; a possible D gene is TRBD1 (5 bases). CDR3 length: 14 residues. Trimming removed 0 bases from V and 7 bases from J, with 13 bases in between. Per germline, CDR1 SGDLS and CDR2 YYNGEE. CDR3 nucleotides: TGTGCCAGCAGCGTAGTAAGTCAGGGCTCTGGCTACACCTTC. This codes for CASSVVSQGSGYTF.

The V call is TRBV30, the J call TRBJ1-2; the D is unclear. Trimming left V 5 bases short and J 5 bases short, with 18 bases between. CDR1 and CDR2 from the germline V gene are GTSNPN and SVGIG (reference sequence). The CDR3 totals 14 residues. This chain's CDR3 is CAWAPSVLRYGYTF. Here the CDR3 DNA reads TGTGCCTGGGCCCCGTCGGTCCTACGTTATGGCTACACCTTC.

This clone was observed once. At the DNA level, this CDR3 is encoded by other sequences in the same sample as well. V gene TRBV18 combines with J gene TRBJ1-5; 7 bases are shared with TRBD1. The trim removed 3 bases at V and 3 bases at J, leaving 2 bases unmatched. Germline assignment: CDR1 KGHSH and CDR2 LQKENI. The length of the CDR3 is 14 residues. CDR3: CASSPGQTNQPQHF. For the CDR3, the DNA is TGTGCCAGCTCACCGGGACAGACCAATCAGCCCCAGCATTTT.

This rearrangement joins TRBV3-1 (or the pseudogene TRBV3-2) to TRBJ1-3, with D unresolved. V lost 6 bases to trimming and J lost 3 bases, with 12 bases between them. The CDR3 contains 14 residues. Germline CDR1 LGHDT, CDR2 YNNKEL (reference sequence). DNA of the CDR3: TGTGCCAGCAGACTAAGTGGCGGTGGAAACACCATATATTTT. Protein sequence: CASRLSGGGNTIYF.

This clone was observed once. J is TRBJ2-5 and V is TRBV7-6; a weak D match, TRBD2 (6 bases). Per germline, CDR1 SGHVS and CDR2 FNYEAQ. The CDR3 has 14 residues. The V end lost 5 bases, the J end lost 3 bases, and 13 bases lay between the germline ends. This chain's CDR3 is CASSPPGLKETQYF. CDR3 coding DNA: TGTGCCAGCAGCCCTCCGGGACTCAAAGAGACCCAGTACTTC.

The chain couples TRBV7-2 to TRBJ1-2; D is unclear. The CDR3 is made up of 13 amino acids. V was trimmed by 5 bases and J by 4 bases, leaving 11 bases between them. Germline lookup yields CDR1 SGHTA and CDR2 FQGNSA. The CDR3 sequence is CASSPQTTYGYTF. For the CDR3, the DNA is TGTGCCAGCAGCCCACAGACAACCTATGGCTACACCTTC.

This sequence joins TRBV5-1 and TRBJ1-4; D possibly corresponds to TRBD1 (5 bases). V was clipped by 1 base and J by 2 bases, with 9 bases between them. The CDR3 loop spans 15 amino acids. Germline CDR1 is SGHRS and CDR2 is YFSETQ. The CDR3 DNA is TGCGCCAGCAGCTTGTGGGGGGAGACTAATGAAAAACTGTTTTTT. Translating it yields CASSLWGETNEKLFF. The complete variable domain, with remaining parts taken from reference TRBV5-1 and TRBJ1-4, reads KAGVTQTPRYLIKTRGQQVTLSCSPISGHRSVSWYQQTPGQGLQFLFEYFSETQRNKGNFPGRFSGRQFSNSRSEMNVSTLELGDSALYLCASSLWGETNEKLFFGSGTQLSVL.

CDR3 residues: CASSPLRWQGSFRRSSGNTIYF. CDR3 nucleotides: TGTGCCAGCTCACCACTCCGTTGGCAGGGTAGTTTTAGAAGGTCCTCTGGAAACACCATATATTTT. The chain couples TRBV18 to TRBJ1-3, with D perhaps TRBD1 (5 bases). This CDR3 spans 22 amino acids. V was clipped by 1 base and J by 0 bases, with 28 bases between them. CDR1 is KGHSH, CDR2 LQKENI, per germline.

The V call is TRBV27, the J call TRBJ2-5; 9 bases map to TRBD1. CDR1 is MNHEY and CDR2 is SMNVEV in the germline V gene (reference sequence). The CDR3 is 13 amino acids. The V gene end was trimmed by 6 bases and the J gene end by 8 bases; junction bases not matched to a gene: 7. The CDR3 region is CASSLTGGLTQYF. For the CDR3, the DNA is TGTGCCAGCAGCCTGACAGGGGGGTTAACCCAGTACTTC.

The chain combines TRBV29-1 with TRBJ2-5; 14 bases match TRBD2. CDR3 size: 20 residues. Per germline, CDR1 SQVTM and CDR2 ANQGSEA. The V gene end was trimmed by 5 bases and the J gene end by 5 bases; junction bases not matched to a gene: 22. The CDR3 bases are TGCAGCGTTTCCCCATACAATCCGGAAAGACTAGCGGGGGGGAGGGAGACCCAGTACTTC. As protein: CSVSPYNPERLAGGRETQYF. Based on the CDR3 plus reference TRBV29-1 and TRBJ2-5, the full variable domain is SAVISQKPSRDICQRGTSLTIQCQVDSQVTMMFWYRQQPGQSLTLIATANQGSEATYESGFVIDKFPISRPNLTFSTLTVSNMSPEDSSIYLCSVSPYNPERLAGGRETQYFGPGTRLLVL.

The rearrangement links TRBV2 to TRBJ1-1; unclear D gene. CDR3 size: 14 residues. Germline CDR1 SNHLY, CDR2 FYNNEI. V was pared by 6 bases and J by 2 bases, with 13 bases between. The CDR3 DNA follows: TGTGCCAGCAGCGTTCGAGTTATAAACACTGAAGCTTTCTTT. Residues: CASSVRVINTEAFF.

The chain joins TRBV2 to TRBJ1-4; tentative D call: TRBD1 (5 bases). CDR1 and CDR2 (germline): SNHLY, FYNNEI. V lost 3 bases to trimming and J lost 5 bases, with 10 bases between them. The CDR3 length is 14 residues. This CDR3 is CASSEQGLNEKLFF. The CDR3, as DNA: TGTGCCAGCAGTGAGCAGGGACTAAATGAAAAACTGTTTTTT.

The CDR3 coding sequence is TGTGCCAGTAGTAGCCCCGACAGGGAGACAGAAAAACTGTTTTTT. This encodes CASSSPDRETEKLFF. The genes are TRBV19 and TRBJ1-4, with TRBD1 matching 7 bases. Germline-derived CDR1 and CDR2 are LNHDA and SQIVND (reference sequence). CDR3 length: 15 amino acids. After removal of 4 bases from V and 8 bases from J, the junction contained 10 bases not matched to a gene.

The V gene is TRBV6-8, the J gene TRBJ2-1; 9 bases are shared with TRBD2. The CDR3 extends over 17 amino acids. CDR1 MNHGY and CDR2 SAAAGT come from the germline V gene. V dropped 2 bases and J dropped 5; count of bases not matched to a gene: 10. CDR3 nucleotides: TGTGCCAGCAGTTACCCCCTAGCGGGACGGGAAAACAATGAGCAGTTCTTC. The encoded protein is CASSYPLAGRENNEQFF.

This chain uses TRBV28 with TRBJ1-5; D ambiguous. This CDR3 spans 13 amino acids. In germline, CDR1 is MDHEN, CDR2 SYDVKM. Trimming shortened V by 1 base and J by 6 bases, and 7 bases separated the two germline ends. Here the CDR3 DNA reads TGTGCCAGCAGTTTATTCGGTGGTCAGCCCCAGCATTTT. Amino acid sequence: CASSLFGGQPQHF.

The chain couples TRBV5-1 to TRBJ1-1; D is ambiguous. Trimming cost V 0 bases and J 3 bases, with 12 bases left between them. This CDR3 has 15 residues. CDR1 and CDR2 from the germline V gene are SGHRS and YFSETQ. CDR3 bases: TGCGCCAGCAGCTTGGTTGGAGATTCGCACACTGAAGCTTTCTTT. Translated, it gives CASSLVGDSHTEAFF.

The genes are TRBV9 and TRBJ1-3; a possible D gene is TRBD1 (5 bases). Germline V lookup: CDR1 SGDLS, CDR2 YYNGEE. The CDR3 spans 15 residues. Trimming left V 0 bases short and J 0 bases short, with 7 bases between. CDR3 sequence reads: CASSVGGGSGNTIYF. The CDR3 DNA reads TGTGCCAGCAGCGTAGGCGGGGGCTCTGGAAACACCATATATTTT. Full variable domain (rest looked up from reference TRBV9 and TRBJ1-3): DSGVTQTPKHLITATGQRVTLRCSPRSGDLSVYWYQQSLDQGLQFLIQYYNGEERAKGNILERFSAQQFPDLHSELNLSSLELGDSALYFCASSVGGGSGNTIYFGEGSWLTVV.